The rows below give T cell receptor beta chains drawn from one sample of a study of T-cell reconstitution after alpha-beta-depleted transplantation in children. MiXCR, applied by TCRdb to the PCR reads, yields one record per CDR3 protein. In the table there are some 600,000 distinct CDR3 sequences, 16% of which are singletons. Sequencing was performed on PBMCs from the stem cell graft donor, taken from the stem cell graft. The receptors were gathered from a human donor who donated a stem cell graft to a child with acute myeloid leukemia. Both conserved end residues are part of each CDR3. A D gene is named only where the DNA matches it firmly. Clone size is not always given. Where it is, it says once, few, many or a class for expanded clones.

.	TRBV10-3	TRBJ2-7	TRBD2	CAISGEGLSYEQYF	TGTGCCATCAGTGGGGAGGGCCTCTCCTACGAGCAGTACTTC
few	TRBV28	TRBJ1-1	.	CASSLELGNTEAFF	TGTGCCAGCAGTTTGGAGCTGGGGAACACTGAAGCTTTCTTT
.	TRBV20-1	TRBJ2-4	TRBD1	CSAGETGLNGNIQYF	TGCAGTGCTGGGGAGACAGGGTTAAATGGAAACATTCAGTACTTC
many	TRBV20-1	TRBJ2-3	TRBD1	CSASKQGTGNTDTQYF	TGCAGTGCTTCAAAACAGGGGACCGGGAACACAGATACGCAGTATTTT
many	TRBV20-1	TRBJ1-4	.	CSARFYDSGLFF	TGCAGTGCTAGATTTTACGACAGCGGACTGTTTTTT
few	TRBV28	TRBJ1-2	.	CASRRTGTPNYGYTF	TGTGCCAGCAGGCGAACCGGGACACCTAACTATGGCTACACCTTC
many	TRBV15	TRBJ2-2	.	CATRGKANTGELFF	TGTGCCACCAGGGGCAAGGCGAACACCGGGGAGCTGTTTTTT
many	TRBV20-1	TRBJ2-3	TRBD2	CSALNRGLAGSDTQYF	TGCAGTGCTCTCAATCGAGGACTAGCGGGGTCGGATACGCAGTATTTT
many	TRBV12-3/TRBV12-4	TRBJ2-1	.	CASSLRLAWVFF	TGTGCCAGCAGTTTACGGCTAGCGTGGGTGTTCTTC
.	TRBV7-8	TRBJ2-5	.	CASRDKETQYF	TGTGCCAGCAGAGATAAGGAGACCCAGTACTTC
.	TRBV29-1	TRBJ2-2	.	CSVRIRGTGELFF	TGCAGCGTGAGGATCAGGGGCACCGGGGAGCTGTTTTTT
.	TRBV7-2	TRBJ1-1	.	CASSPPRNTWVNTEAFF	TGTGCCAGCAGCCCCCCCCGGAATACATGGGTGAACACTGAAGCTTTCTTT
.	TRBV6-5	TRBJ2-1	.	CASSYGAPPYNEQFF	TGTGCCAGCAGTTACGGGGCCCCCCCCTACAATGAGCAGTTCTTC
many	TRBV11-2	TRBJ2-2	.	CASSLPGTYYINTGELFF	TGTGCCAGCAGCTTACCCGGGACGTACTACATTAACACCGGGGAGCTGTTTTTT
few	TRBV7-2	TRBJ2-4	TRBD2	CASSRLADGKNIQYF	TGTGCCAGCAGCCGACTAGCGGACGGCAAAAACATTCAGTACTTC
many	TRBV20-1	TRBJ2-1	TRBD2	CSARTGGSYNEQFF	TGCAGTGCTAGGACGGGGGGTTCCTACAATGAGCAGTTCTTC
many	TRBV5-6	TRBJ2-1	.	CASSPGVNEQFF	TGTGCCAGCAGCCCGGGGGTTAATGAGCAGTTCTTC
few	TRBV12-3/TRBV12-4	TRBJ1-4	.	CASSLNYGRESEKLFF	TGTGCCAGCAGTTTAAATTATGGCAGGGAGAGTGAAAAACTGTTTTTT
few	TRBV5-1	TRBJ2-7	TRBD1	CASSEPGQGNYEQYF	TGCGCCAGCAGCGAACCGGGACAGGGAAACTACGAGCAGTACTTC
few	TRBV11-3	TRBJ2-1	TRBD1	CASSYGTGDGYNEQFF	TGTGCCAGCAGCTACGGGACAGGGGACGGGTACAATGAGCAGTTCTTC
many	TRBV29-1	TRBJ2-5	.	CSVGSFGTQYF	TGCAGCGTTGGGTCGTTCGGGACCCAGTACTTC
few	TRBV2	TRBJ2-2	.	CASIKRGAGNTGELFF	TGTGCCAGCATTAAACGGGGGGCAGGGAACACCGGGGAGCTGTTTTTT
many	TRBV5-1	TRBJ1-2	.	CASSRTATIGYTF	TGCGCCAGCAGCCGGACAGCTACTATTGGCTACACCTTC
.	TRBV9	TRBJ2-7	.	CASSVALGAYEQYF	TGTGCCAGCAGCGTAGCCCTCGGGGCCTACGAGCAGTACTTC
few	TRBV28	TRBJ2-5	TRBD2	CASSNPTGGWETQYF	TGTGCCAGCAGTAACCCCACGGGGGGTTGGGAGACCCAGTACTTC
few	TRBV28	TRBJ1-1	.	CASRERRNTEAFF	TGTGCCAGTCGGGAACGGAGAAACACTGAAGCTTTCTTT
many	TRBV20-1	TRBJ2-1	.	CSAGASSNEQFF	TGCAGTGCTGGAGCGTCATCCAATGAGCAGTTCTTC
.	TRBV12-3/TRBV12-4	TRBJ1-3	.	CASSLGLLRGNTIYF	TGTGCCAGCAGTTTAGGCCTCCTGCGGGGAAACACCATATATTTT
.	TRBV4-2	TRBJ1-1	.	CASSQVQDTEAFF	TGTGCCAGCAGCCAAGTACAAGACACTGAAGCTTTCTTT
.	TRBV5-1	TRBJ1-3	.	CASSLSTGRPPGNTIYF	TGCGCCAGCAGCTTGTCTACGGGACGTCCGCCGGGAAACACCATATATTTT
few	TRBV7-9	TRBJ1-4	.	CASSQGQDNEKLFF	TGTGCCAGCAGCCAGGGGCAGGATAATGAAAAACTGTTTTTT
few	TRBV7-9	TRBJ1-1	.	CASSLGVGSGDTEAFF	TGTGCCAGCAGCTTAGGGGTAGGAAGCGGCGACACTGAAGCTTTCTTT
many	TRBV7-3	TRBJ1-5	.	CASTPWSNQPQHF	TGTGCCAGCACCCCGTGGAGCAATCAGCCCCAGCATTTT
many	TRBV20-1	TRBJ2-7	TRBD2	CSADSGSVHEQYF	TGCAGTGCTGATAGCGGGTCCGTCCACGAGCAGTACTTC
few	TRBV15	TRBJ1-4	.	CATSRDLMGVGLTTNEKLFF	TGTGCCACCAGCAGAGATCTGATGGGAGTCGGCCTTACAACTAATGAAAAACTGTTTTTT
.	TRBV5-1	TRBJ2-1	TRBD1	CASSLGRGTGNEQFF	TGCGCCAGCAGCTTGGGCAGGGGGACAGGCAATGAGCAGTTCTTC
.	TRBV12-3/TRBV12-4	TRBJ2-5	TRBD1	CASSRPGQGSETQYF	TGTGCCAGCAGTCGTCCGGGACAGGGGTCGGAGACCCAGTACTTC
.	TRBV12-3/TRBV12-4	TRBJ1-1	.	CASSFRTEVSLNTEAFF	TGTGCCAGCAGTTTCCGGACAGAGGTCTCCTTGAACACTGAAGCTTTCTTT
.	TRBV24-1	TRBJ2-1	.	CATSSRQENNEQFF	TGTGCCACCAGTTCTCGACAAGAGAACAATGAGCAGTTCTTC
few	TRBV7-2	TRBJ2-3	.	CASSLGRVAIRGTQYF	TGTGCCAGCAGCTTAGGGAGGGTTGCCATCAGAGGTACGCAGTATTTT
many	TRBV20-1	TRBJ2-7	.	CSARDGATYEQYF	TGCAGTGCTAGGGACGGGGCCACCTACGAGCAGTACTTC
many	TRBV29-1	TRBJ2-3	.	CSVDMGVSTDTQYF	TGCAGCGTCGACATGGGGGTTAGCACAGATACGCAGTATTTT
.	TRBV20-1	TRBJ1-1	TRBD1	CSAMHRGRVNTEAFF	TGCAGTGCCATGCACAGGGGGCGTGTGAACACTGAAGCTTTCTTT
many	TRBV7-2	TRBJ2-5	.	CASSLAPLTAQETQYF	TGTGCCAGCAGCTTAGCTCCCCTGACGGCACAAGAGACCCAGTACTTC
many	TRBV12-3/TRBV12-4	TRBJ2-7	TRBD1	CASSFGTGWFAEQYF	TGTGCCAGCAGTTTCGGGACAGGGTGGTTTGCCGAGCAGTACTTC
once	TRBV4-1	TRBJ2-5	.	CASSQDWEYQETQYF	TGCGCCAGCAGCCAAGATTGGGAATACCAAGAGACCCAGTACTTC
many	TRBV7-9	TRBJ2-1	.	CATRGGSYNEQFF	TGTGCCACTCGTGGTGGCTCCTACAATGAGCAGTTCTTC
many	TRBV27	TRBJ1-5	.	CASSLSRYSNQPQHF	TGTGCCAGCAGTCTATCCCGTTATAGCAATCAGCCCCAGCATTTT
few	TRBV12-3/TRBV12-4	TRBJ1-5	.	CASSLSGENQPQHF	TGTGCCAGCAGTTTGTCAGGGGAAAATCAGCCCCAGCATTTT
many	TRBV20-1	TRBJ2-5	TRBD1	CSATSGTARETQYF	TGCAGTGCAACCTCCGGGACAGCCCGGGAGACCCAGTACTTC